This T cell receptor beta chain was sequenced during a study of T-cell reconstitution after alpha-beta-depleted transplantation in children. This clonotype has a handful of counts. The CDR3 loop spans 18 amino acids. The germline CDR1 and CDR2 sequences are SGHAT and FQNNGV. The trim removed 5 bases at V and 9 bases at J, leaving 16 bases unmatched. Preparation of the TCRbeta library used unique molecular identifiers. TCRdb processed the PCR reads anew with MiXCR; each CDR3 protein has one entry. The table has 440,000 or so distinct CDR3 sequences, 11% seen once; the top ten hold over 4.5%. The chain uses TRBV11-2 and TRBJ2-1; 13 bases are a match to TRBD2. This material consisted of PBMCs from the stem cell graft donor, taken from the stem cell graft. This sequence was found in a human donor who donated a stem cell graft to a child with acute myeloid leukemia. The CDR3 region is CASSAPGRTSGSQGEQFF. In DNA, the CDR3 is TGTGCCAGCAGCGCGCCTGGCCGGACTAGCGGGAGTCAAGGTGAGCAGTTCTTC.